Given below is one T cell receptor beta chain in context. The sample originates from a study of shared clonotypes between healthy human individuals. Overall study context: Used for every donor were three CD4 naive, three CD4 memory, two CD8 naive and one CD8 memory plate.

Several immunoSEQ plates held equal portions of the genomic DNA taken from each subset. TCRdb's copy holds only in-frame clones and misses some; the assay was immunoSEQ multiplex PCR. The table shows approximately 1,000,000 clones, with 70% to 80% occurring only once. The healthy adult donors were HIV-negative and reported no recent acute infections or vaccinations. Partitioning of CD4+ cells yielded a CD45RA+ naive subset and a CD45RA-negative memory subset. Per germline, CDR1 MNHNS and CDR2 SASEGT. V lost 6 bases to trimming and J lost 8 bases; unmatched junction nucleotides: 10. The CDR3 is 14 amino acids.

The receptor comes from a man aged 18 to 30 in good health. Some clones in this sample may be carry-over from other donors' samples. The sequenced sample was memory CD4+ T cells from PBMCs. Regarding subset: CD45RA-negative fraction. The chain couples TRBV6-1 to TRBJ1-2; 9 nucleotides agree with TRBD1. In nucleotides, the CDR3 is TGTGCCAGCAGACCCCGGGACAGGGTGAGCGGCTACACCTTC. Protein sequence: CASRPRDRVSGYTF.